What follows describes a single TCR beta chain. Its specificity is not known. The junction and the germline gene differ at one end; a read error may be behind it. These data are taken from a study of post-analysis software for immune sequencing data. Study-level points and caveats: With TRBV5-6, TRBV5-1 and TRBV20-1 included, a handful of TRBV segments were more frequent in patients than in controls.

Unique molecular identifiers were present in the TCR beta cDNA libraries. MiXCR was run by TCRdb on the PCR reads, yielding one entry per CDR3 protein. This sample has hundreds of thousands of distinct CDR3 sequences, with 25% to 30% found just once. Germline lookup yields CDR1 MDHEN and CDR2 SYDVKM. The CDR3 has 11 amino acids. The sequence came from a girl aged 5 to 17 with multiple sclerosis. This chain connects TRBV28 to TRBJ2-1; no clear D gene. Sequencing was performed on blood. DNA of the CDR3: TGTGCCGGCAGCTTTATCGGGGAGCAGTTCTTC. Encoded protein: CAGSFIGEQFF.